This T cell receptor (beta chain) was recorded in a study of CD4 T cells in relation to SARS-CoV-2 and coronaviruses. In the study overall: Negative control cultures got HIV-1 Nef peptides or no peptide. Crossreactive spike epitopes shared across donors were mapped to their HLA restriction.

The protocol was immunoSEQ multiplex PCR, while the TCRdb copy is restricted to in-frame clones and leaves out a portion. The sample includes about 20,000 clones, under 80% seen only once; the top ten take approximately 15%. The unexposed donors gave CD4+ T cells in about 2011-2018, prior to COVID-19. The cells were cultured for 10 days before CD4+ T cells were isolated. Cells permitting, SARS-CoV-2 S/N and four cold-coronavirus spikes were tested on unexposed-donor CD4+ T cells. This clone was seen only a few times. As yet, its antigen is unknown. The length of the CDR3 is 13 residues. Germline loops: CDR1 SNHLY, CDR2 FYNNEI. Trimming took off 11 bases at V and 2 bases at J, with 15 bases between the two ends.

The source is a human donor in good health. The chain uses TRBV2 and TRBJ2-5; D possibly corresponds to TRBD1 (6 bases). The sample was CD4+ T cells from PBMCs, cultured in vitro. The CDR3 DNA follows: TGTGCCGGAGGACAGTTGCGACAAGAGACCCAGTACTTC. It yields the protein CAGGQLRQETQYF.